Following are 11 T cell receptor beta chains from one sample sequenced in a study of T cell responses to AZD1222 COVID-19 vaccine (dated by TCRdb to the early 2020s). The time point label corresponds to: about 28 days (+/-7) after the second vaccine dose. Library preparation was by the immunoSEQ multiplex PCR assay. TCRdb carries this immuneACCESS record with in-frame sequences only. Its versions omit some clonotypes, under half of them owing to an unresolved V gene in the studies checked, with the rest unexplained. This sample comprises 100,000 to 120,000 clones, approximately 92% of them detected only once. About 2.5% of the sample is taken by the ten largest. The sample consisted of peripheral blood, taken 28 days after the second AZD1222 dose. These receptors came from an adult who received the AZD1222 COVID-19 vaccine.

As for this clone: The CDR3 end shows no conserved phenylalanine or tryptophan, and so a read error is likely. Because the CDR3's place on the DNA is in doubt, the DNA is left out and the CDR3 is given as listed by TCRdb. The chain links TRBV29-1 to TRBJ1-1. The germline V gene has CDR1 SQVTM and CDR2 ANQGSEA. Ends included, the CDR3 has 11 residues. The CDR3 reads CSVEEGFVGLL.

The chain couples TRBV18 to TRBJ2-2, with 9 bases fitting TRBD1. Germline CDR1 reads KGHSH; CDR2 reads LQKENI. This CDR3 spans 15 amino acids. Unmatched junction bases numbered 2, after V lost 5 bases and J lost 1 base. Here the CDR3 DNA reads TGTGCCAGCTCAACGGGACAGGGGAACACCGGGGAGCTGTTTTTT. Amino acid sequence: CASSTGQGNTGELFF.

V and J are TRBV18 and TRBJ2-3; D is possibly TRBD1 (6 bases). Germline V CDR1 and CDR2: KGHSH, LQKENI. Trimming took off 3 bases at V and 14 bases at J, with 18 bases between the two ends. The CDR3 is made up of 13 amino acids. The CDR3 DNA sequence: TGTGCCAGCTCACCCGCGGACAGCCCGGCGCCGTATTTT. Translating gives CASSPADSPAPYF.

The chain joins TRBV6-5 to TRBJ2-1; 12 nucleotides align to TRBD2. Germline values: CDR1 MNHEY, CDR2 SVGAGI. V shed 4 bases and J 3 bases; nucleotides not matched to a gene: 4. The CDR3 is 16 amino acids. In DNA form, the CDR3 reads TGTGCCAGCAGTTCTACTAGCGGGGGGTTCTACAATGAGCAGTTCTTC. Translating gives CASSSTSGGFYNEQFF.

The chain uses TRBV7-2 and TRBJ2-5; 8 bases match TRBD2. This CDR3 is 16 amino acids long. Germline V gene lookup returns CDR1 SGHTA and CDR2 FQGNSA. Losses at the gene ends were 1 base for V and 7 bases for J; bases not matched to a gene: 11. CDR3 DNA sequence: TGTGCCAGCAGCTTAGTAGGAGGGTCGGGGGGGGCGACCCAGTACTTC. Amino acids: CASSLVGGSGGATQYF.

Only a few counts were recorded for this clone. The chain is built from TRBV2 and TRBJ2-1; 10 bases line up with TRBD1. Per the germline V gene, CDR1 is SNHLY and CDR2 is FYNNEI. Trimming cost V 6 bases and J 15 bases; bases outside gene matches: 5. The CDR3 covers 11 residues. Here the CDR3 reads CASRNRDRGFF. The CDR3, as DNA: TGTGCCAGCAGAAACCGGGACAGGGGGTTCTTC.

V is TRBV6-5 and J is TRBJ1-3, with D perhaps matching TRBD1 (6 bases). This CDR3 contains 12 residues. V lost 6 bases, J lost 9 bases, and 12 bases lay in between. The germline V gene has CDR1 MNHEY and CDR2 SVGAGI. CDR3 region: CASRDGGGTIYF. Here the CDR3 DNA reads TGTGCCAGCAGGGATGGGGGCGGCACCATATATTTT.

The chain employs TRBV28 and TRBJ1-4; 8 bases match TRBD1. From germline, CDR1 is MDHEN and CDR2 SYDVKM. This CDR3 has 12 residues. The V and J ends lost 6 bases and 7 bases, in that order; junction bases with no gene match: 1. The CDR3 region has the DNA TGTGCCAGCAGGACAGGGGCTGAAAAACTGTTTTTT. Residues: CASRTGAEKLFF.

The CDR3 reads CASSPTRSGVNEQFF. The CDR3 DNA reads as TGTGCCAGCAGCCCAACGCGATCGGGGGTAAATGAGCAGTTCTTC. The genes are TRBV6-5 and TRBJ2-1, with a tentative D call TRBD2 (6 bases). V was clipped by 6 bases and J by 7 bases, with 19 bases between them. CDR3 size: 15 residues. The germline V gene has CDR1 MNHEY and CDR2 SVGAGI.

The chain employs TRBV3-1 (or the pseudogene TRBV3-2) and TRBJ1-2, with D maybe TRBD1 (6 bases). Trimming stripped 0 bases from V and 4 bases from J, with 15 bases between. This CDR3 is 16 amino acids long. CDR1 is LGHDT and CDR2 is YNNKEL in the germline V gene (reference sequence). The CDR3 DNA reads TGTGCCAGCAGCCAAGATGACAGGCCCTCGCGCTATGGCTACACCTTC. It is translated as CASSQDDRPSRYGYTF.

The chain is built from TRBV28 and TRBJ2-7; D is possibly TRBD1 or TRBD2 (5 bases each). Germline-derived CDR1 and CDR2 are MDHEN and SYDVKM. V shed 3 bases and J shed 2 bases, with 17 bases lying between them. This CDR3 spans 16 amino acids. The CDR3 DNA is TGTGCCAGCAGTTTCCACCTCCGGGACGGAGCCTACGAGCAGTACTTC. As protein: CASSFHLRDGAYEQYF.